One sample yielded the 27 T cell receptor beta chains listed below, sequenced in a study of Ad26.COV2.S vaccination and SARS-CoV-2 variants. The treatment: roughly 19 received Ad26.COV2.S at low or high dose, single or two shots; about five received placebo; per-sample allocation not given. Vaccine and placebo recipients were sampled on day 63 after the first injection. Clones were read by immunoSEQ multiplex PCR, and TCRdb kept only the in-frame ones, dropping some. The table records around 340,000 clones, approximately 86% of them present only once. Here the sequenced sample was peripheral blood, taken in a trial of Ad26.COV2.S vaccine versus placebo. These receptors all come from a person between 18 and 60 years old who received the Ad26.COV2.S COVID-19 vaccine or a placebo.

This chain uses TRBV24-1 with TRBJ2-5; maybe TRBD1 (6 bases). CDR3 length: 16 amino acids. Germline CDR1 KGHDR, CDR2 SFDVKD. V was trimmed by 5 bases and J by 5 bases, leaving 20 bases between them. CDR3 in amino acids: CATSAGTGQLVETQYF. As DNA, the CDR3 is TGTGCCACCAGTGCCGGAACAGGGCAGCTAGTGGAGACCCAGTACTTC.

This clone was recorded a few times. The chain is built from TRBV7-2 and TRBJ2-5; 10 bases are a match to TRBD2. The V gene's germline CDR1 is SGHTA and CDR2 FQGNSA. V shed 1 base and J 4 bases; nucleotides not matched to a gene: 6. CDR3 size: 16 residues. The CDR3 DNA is TGTGCCAGCAGCTTAGTGTACAGCGGGGGGGCAGAGACCCAGTACTTC. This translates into CASSLVYSGGAETQYF.

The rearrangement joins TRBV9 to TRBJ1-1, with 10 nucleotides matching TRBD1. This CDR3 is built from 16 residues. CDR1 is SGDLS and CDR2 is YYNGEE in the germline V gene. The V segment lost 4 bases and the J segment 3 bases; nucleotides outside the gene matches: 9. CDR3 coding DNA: TGTGCCAGCAGCAGGAGACAGGGGGCGCCGGACACTGAAGCTTTCTTT. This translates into CASSRRQGAPDTEAFF.

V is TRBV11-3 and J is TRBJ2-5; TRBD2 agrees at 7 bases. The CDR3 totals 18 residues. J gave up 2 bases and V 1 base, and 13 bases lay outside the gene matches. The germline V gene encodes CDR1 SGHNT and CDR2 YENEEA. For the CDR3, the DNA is TGTGCCAGCAGCTTAGGGGGTCGGGCTAGCGGCGCACAAGAGACCCAGTACTTC. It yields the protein CASSLGGRASGAQETQYF.

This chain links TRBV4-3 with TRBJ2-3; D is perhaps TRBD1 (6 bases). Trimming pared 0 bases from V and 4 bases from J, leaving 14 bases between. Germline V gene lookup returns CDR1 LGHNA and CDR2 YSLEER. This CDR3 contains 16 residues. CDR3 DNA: TGCGCCAGCAGCCAAGAGCGCCAGGGGTTCCCAGATACGCAGTATTTT. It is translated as CASSQERQGFPDTQYF.

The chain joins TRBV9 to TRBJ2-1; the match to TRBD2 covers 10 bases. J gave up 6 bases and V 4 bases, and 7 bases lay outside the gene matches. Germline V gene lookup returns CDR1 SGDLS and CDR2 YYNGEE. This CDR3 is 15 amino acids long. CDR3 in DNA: TGTGCCAGCAGCCCCCCTAGCGGGAGAAGCAATGAGCAGTTCTTC. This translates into CASSPPSGRSNEQFF. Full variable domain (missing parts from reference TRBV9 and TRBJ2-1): DSGVTQTPKHLITATGQRVTLRCSPRSGDLSVYWYQQSLDQGLQFLIQYYNGEERAKGNILERFSAQQFPDLHSELNLSSLELGDSALYFCASSPPSGRSNEQFFGPGTRLTVL.

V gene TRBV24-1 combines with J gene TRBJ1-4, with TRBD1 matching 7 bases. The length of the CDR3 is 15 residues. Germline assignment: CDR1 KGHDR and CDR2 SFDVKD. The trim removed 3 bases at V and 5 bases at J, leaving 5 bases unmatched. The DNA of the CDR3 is TGTGCCACCAGTGATCCGGCGACAGGGAATGAAAAACTGTTTTTT. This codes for CATSDPATGNEKLFF.

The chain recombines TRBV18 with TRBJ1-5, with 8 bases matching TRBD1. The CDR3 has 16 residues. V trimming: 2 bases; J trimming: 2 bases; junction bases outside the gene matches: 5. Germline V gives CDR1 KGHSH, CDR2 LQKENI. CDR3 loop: CASSPIQGAGNQPQHF. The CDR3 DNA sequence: TGTGCCAGCTCACCAATCCAGGGGGCAGGCAATCAGCCCCAGCATTTT.

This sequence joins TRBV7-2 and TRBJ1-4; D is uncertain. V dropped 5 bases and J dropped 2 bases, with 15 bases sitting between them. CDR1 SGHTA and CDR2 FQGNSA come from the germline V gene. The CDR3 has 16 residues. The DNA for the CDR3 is TGTGCCAGCAGCCCCCAAGCGGGCACCACTAATGAAAAACTGTTTTTT. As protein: CASSPQAGTTNEKLFF.

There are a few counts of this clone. CDR3 sequence (DNA): TGCGCCAGCAGCCAAGATCAGGGGCCATATGGCTACACCTTC. Its translation: CASSQDQGPYGYTF. V and J are TRBV4-3 and TRBJ1-2, with TRBD1 as a possible D gene (6 bases). V lost 0 bases and J 5 bases, leaving 10 bases between the germline ends. Germline V lookup: CDR1 LGHNA, CDR2 YSLEER. This CDR3 region has 14 residues.

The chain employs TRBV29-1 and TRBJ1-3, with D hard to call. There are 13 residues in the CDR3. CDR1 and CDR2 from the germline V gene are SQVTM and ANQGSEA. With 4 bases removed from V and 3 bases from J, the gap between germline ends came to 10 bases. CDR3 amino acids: CSVVDPFGNTIYF. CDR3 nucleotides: TGCAGCGTTGTTGATCCATTTGGAAACACCATATATTTT.

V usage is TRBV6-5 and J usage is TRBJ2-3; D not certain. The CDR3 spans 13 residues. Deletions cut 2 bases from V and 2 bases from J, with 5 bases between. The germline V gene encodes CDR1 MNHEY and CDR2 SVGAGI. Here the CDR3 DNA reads TGTGCCAGCAGTTACACTACCACAGATACGCAGTATTTT. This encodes CASSYTTTDTQYF.

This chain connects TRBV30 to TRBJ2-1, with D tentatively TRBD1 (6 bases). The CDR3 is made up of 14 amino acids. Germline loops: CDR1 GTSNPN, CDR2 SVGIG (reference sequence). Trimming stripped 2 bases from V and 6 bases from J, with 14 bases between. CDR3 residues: CAWSRETGPNEQFF. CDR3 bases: TGTGCCTGGAGTCGCGAGACAGGCCCCAATGAGCAGTTCTTC. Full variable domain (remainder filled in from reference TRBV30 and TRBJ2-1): SQTIHQWPATLVQPVGSPLSLECTVEGTSNPNLYWYRQAAGRGLQLLFYSVGIGQISSEVPQNLSASRPQDRQFILSSKKLLLSDSGFYLCAWSRETGPNEQFFGPGTRLTVL.

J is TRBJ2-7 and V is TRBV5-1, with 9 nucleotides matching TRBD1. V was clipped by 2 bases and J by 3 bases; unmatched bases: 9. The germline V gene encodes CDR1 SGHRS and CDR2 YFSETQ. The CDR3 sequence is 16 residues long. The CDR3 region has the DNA TGCGCCAGCAGCTTAACCCGACAGGGGGAAAACTACGAGCAGTACTTC. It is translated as CASSLTRQGENYEQYF.

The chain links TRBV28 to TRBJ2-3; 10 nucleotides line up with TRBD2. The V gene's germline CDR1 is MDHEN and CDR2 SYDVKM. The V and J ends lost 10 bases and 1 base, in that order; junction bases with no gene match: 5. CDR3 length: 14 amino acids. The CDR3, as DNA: TGTGCCACCCTTCTAGCGGGGGGCACAGATACGCAGTATTTT. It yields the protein CATLLAGGTDTQYF.

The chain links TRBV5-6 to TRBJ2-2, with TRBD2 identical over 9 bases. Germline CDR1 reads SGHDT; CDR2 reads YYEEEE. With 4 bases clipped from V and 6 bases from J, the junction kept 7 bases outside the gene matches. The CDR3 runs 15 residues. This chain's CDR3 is CASSPGTSQAGELFF. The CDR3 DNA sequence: TGTGCCAGCAGCCCAGGGACTAGCCAAGCCGGGGAGCTGTTTTTT.

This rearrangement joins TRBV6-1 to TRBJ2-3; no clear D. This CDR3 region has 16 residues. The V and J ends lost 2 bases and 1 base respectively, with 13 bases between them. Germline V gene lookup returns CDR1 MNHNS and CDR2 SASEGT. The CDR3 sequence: CASSELGTTGTDTQYF. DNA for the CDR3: TGTGCCAGCAGTGAATTGGGTACGACCGGCACAGATACGCAGTATTTT.

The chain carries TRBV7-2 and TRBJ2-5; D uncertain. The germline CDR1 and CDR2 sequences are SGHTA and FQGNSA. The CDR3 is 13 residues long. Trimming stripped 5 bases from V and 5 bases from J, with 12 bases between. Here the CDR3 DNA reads TGTGCCAGCAGCCCTACAAGTGGGGAGACCCAGTACTTC. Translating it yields CASSPTSGETQYF.

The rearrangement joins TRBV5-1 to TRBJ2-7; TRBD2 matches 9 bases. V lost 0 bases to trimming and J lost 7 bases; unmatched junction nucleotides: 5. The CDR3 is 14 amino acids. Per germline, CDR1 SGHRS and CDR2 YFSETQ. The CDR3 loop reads CASSLGAGGDEQYF. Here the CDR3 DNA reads TGCGCCAGCAGCTTGGGCGCGGGAGGGGATGAGCAGTACTTC.

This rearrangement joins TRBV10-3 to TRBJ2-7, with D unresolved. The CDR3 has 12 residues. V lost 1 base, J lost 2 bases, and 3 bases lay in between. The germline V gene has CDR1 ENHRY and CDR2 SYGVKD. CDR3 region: CAISEWTYEQYF. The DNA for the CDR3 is TGTGCCATCAGTGAGTGGACCTACGAGCAGTACTTC.

CDR3 in amino acids: CASRRRISGNTIYF. The CDR3 region has the DNA TGTGCCAGCAGACGTAGAATTTCTGGAAACACCATATATTTT. This chain connects TRBV6-5 to TRBJ1-3; D unclear. Trimming cost V 6 bases and J 1 base, with 10 bases left between them. The germline CDR1 and CDR2 sequences are MNHEY and SVGAGI. This CDR3 has 14 amino acids.

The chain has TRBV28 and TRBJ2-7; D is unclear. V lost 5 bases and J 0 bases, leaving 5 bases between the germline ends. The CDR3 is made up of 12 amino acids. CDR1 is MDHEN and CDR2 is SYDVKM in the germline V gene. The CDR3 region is CASSPSSYEQYF. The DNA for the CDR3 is TGTGCCAGCAGTCCCTCCTCCTACGAGCAGTACTTC.

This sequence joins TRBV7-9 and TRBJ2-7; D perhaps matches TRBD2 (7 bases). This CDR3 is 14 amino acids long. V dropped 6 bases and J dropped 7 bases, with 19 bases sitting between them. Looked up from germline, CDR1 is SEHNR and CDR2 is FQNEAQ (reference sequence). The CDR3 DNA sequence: TGTGCCAGCAGTCCCGGAGGGGGGGCGTGGGAGCAGTACTTC. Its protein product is CASSPGGGAWEQYF.

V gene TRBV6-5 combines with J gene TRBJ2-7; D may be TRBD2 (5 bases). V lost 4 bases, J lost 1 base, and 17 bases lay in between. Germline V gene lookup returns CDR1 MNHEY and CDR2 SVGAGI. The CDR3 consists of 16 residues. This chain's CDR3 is CASSSPRRSLSYEQYF. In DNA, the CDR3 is TGTGCCAGCAGTTCACCCAGGAGGTCGCTTTCCTACGAGCAGTACTTC.

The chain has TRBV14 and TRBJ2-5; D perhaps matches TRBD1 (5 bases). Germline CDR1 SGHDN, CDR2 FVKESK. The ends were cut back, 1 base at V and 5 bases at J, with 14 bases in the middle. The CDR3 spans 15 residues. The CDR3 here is CASSQAFRAGETQYF. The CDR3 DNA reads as TGTGCCAGCAGCCAAGCCTTCCGAGCAGGGGAGACCCAGTACTTC.

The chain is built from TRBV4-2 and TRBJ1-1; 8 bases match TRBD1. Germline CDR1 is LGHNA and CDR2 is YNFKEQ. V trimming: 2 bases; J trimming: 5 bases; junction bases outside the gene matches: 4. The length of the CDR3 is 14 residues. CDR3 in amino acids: CASSQWTGQTEAFF. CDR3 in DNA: TGTGCCAGCAGCCAATGGACAGGGCAAACTGAAGCTTTCTTT.

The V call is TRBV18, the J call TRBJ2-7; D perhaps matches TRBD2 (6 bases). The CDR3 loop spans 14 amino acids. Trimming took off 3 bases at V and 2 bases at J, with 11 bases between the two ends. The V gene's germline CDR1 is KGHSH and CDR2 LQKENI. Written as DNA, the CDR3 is TGTGCCAGCTCACCTCCGGGACTCCCCTACGAGCAGTACTTC. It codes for CASSPPGLPYEQYF.